A selection of T cell receptor beta chains follows, all from one sample in a study of blood T cell repertoires in COVID-19. Only in-frame clones appear in the TCRdb table, and some are missing; sequencing was by immunoSEQ multiplex PCR. The data contain about 410,000 clones, 89% of them singletons. Material: peripheral blood. The receptors were sampled from a woman between 40 and 50 years old with COVID-19, enrolled during active disease. CDR3s include the opening cysteine and the closing phenylalanine or tryptophan. The D gene is left open where the match is weak. Clone size is given for some rows only: seen once, a few or many times, or a class if the clone is expanded.

-,TRBJ1-5,TRBV4-3,-,TGCGCCAGCAGCCAAGATCGGGGCAATCAGCCCCAGCATTTT,CASSQDRGNQPQHF
TRBD1,TRBJ1-2,TRBV7-3,-,TGTGCCAGCAGCCCATCCGGGACAGGGAACTATGGCTACACCTTC,CASSPSGTGNYGYTF
TRBD1,TRBJ2-2,TRBV28,-,TGTGTCGTGGGCAGGGGGTACGACACCGGGGAGCTGTTTTTT,CVVGRGYDTGELFF
TRBD2,TRBJ2-7,TRBV27,-,TGTGCCAGCACCCCTTCGAGATCAGCGGGGCGAAGCTCCTACGAGCAGTACTTC,CASTPSRSAGRSSYEQYF
-,TRBJ2-7,TRBV7-2,-,TGTGCCAGCAGCTTAGGGAGGACTCTATCCTACGAGCAGTACTTC,CASSLGRTLSYEQYF
TRBD1,TRBJ2-2,TRBV5-1,-,TGCGCCAGCAGCTCCAGACAGGGTGGAAGCCCAGTTGGCACCGGGGAGCTGTTTTTT,CASSSRQGGSPVGTGELFF
TRBD1,TRBJ2-7,TRBV10-2,-,TGCGCCAGCAGTTCGGACAGGGACTACGAGCAGTACTTC,CASSSDRDYEQYF
-,TRBJ1-1,TRBV13,-,TGTGCCAGCAGCTTAGAGGAGGCAGCTTGGACTGAAGCTTTCTTT,CASSLEEAAWTEAFF
-,TRBJ1-6,TRBV16,-,TGTGCCAGCAGCCAATCTTTCCGGTCCTATAATTCACCCCTCCACTTT,CASSQSFRSYNSPLHF
TRBD1,TRBJ1-2,TRBV7-2,-,TGTGCCAGCAGCACCGGACAGGCCTATGGCTACACCTTC,CASSTGQAYGYTF
TRBD1,TRBJ1-1,TRBV25-1,-,TGTGCCAGCAGTGAACCCGGGACAGGGAGGACTGAAGCTTTCTTT,CASSEPGTGRTEAFF
-,TRBJ1-1,TRBV18,-,TGTGCCAGCTCACCAACAACAGGGTGGACTGAAGCTTTCTTT,CASSPTTGWTEAFF
-,TRBJ2-2,TRBV5-1,once,TGCGCCAGCAGCTTGGGCCGACAATCCGGGGAGCTGTTTTTT,CASSLGRQSGELFF
-,TRBJ1-2,TRBV6-4,once,TGTGCCAGCAGTGACTCGTTCGGGGTCGAGGGCTACACCTTC,CASSDSFGVEGYTF
-,TRBJ2-2,TRBV19,-,TGTGCCACTCACCATTACAGGGATGGTACCGGGGAGCTGTTTTTT,CATHHYRDGTGELFF
-,TRBJ1-5,TRBV30,-,TGTGCCTGGAGTGGATGGGCAGGTGGTCAGCCCCAGCATTTT,CAWSGWAGGQPQHF
-,TRBJ1-5,TRBV27,-,TGTGCCAGCAGTTTGTCCAGGTTTTATCAGCCCCAGCATTTT,CASSLSRFYQPQHF
TRBD2,TRBJ2-1,TRBV6-1,-,TGTGCCAGCAGTGATAAGCGGGGATCCACCAATGAGCAGTTCTTC,CASSDKRGSTNEQFF
-,TRBJ1-1,TRBV11-2,once,TGTGCCAGCAGCTTTAAATCTATCACTGAAGCTTTCTTT,CASSFKSITEAFF
-,TRBJ1-4,TRBV3-1/TRBV3-2,-,TGTGCCAGCAGCCAAGTTGTAAATGAAAAACTGTTTTTT,CASSQVVNEKLFF
TRBD1,TRBJ1-2,TRBV27,-,TGTGCCAGCAGTTTTTTCGCGGGACAGGGGGACTACACCTTC,CASSFFAGQGDYTF
TRBD2,TRBJ2-7,TRBV7-3,-,TGTGCCAGCAGTTTAGCGGGGGGGAACGAGCAGTACTTC,CASSLAGGNEQYF
-,TRBJ2-1,TRBV2,few,TGTGCCAGCTGGGGCGACGGCAGTCCAGACAATGAGCAGTTCTTC,CASWGDGSPDNEQFF
TRBD1,TRBJ1-6,TRBV6-1,once,TGTGCCAGCAGTGAGGGACAGGGGGCTCCCCTCCACTTT,CASSEGQGAPLHF
-,TRBJ1-4,TRBV9,-,TGTGCCAGCAGCGTAGGGGGACTTAATGAAAAACTGTTTTTT,CASSVGGLNEKLFF
TRBD1,TRBJ2-7,TRBV6-2/TRBV6-3,-,TGTGCCAGCAGTCCCAGGACAGGGGGCAGGGACGAGCAGTACTTC,CASSPRTGGRDEQYF
TRBD2,TRBJ2-4,TRBV7-2,once,TGTGCCAGCAGCTTGATGGCAGGTTCGGTGGGGGGGGCCAAAAACATTCAGTACTTC,CASSLMAGSVGGAKNIQYF
-,TRBJ1-1,TRBV12-3/TRBV12-4,-,TGTGCCAGCAGGGCGGGGAAGAACACTGAAGCTTTCTTT,CASRAGKNTEAFF
-,TRBJ2-7,TRBV12-3/TRBV12-4,-,TGTGCCAGCAGACTGACAGAAACCTACGAGCAGTACTTC,CASRLTETYEQYF
TRBD1,TRBJ2-2,TRBV9,-,TGTGCCAGCAGCGTAGCTGTGGGACAGGCCATTGGGGAGCTGTTTTTT,CASSVAVGQAIGELFF
TRBD1,TRBJ1-6,TRBV9,-,TGTGCCAGCAGCCCTCGACAGGGGGATTCACCCCTCCACTTT,CASSPRQGDSPLHF
TRBD2,TRBJ2-1,TRBV11-2,-,TGTGCCAGCAGCAATAGCGGGAGTTACAATGAGCAGTTCTTC,CASSNSGSYNEQFF
TRBD2,TRBJ2-1,TRBV7-2,few,TGTGCCAGCAGCTTGAAGGTAGCGGGAGGGCCTTTTCATGAGCAGTTCTTC,CASSLKVAGGPFHEQFF
TRBD1,TRBJ1-1,TRBV27,-,TGTGCCAGCAGTGTCGGGACAGCCTCCGATGAGAGGACTGAAGCTTTCTTT,CASSVGTASDERTEAFF
-,TRBJ2-7,TRBV6-2/TRBV6-3,few,TGTGCCAGCAGCCCTAATGTAAGGAGGCCTAGCTCCTACGAGCAGTACTTC,CASSPNVRRPSSYEQYF
TRBD2,TRBJ2-3,TRBV3-1/TRBV3-2,-,TGTGCCAGCAGCCAAGAGGACCTAGCGGGGGGGCGGGGAGATACGCAGTATTTT,CASSQEDLAGGRGDTQYF
-,TRBJ2-2,TRBV11-3,few,TGTGCCAGCAGCTTGCTTGGAGATAACACCGGGGAGCTGTTTTTT,CASSLLGDNTGELFF
TRBD2,TRBJ2-1,TRBV5-4,few,TGTGCCAGCCGGCGGGAGGGAGGGAGTGAGCAGTTCTTC,CASRREGGSEQFF
TRBD1,TRBJ1-1,TRBV9,-,TGTGCCAGCAGCGTAGCCCCGACAGGGCGGGGCACTGAAGCTTTCTTT,CASSVAPTGRGTEAFF
-,TRBJ2-4,TRBV28,-,TGTGCCAGCAGGAAGGGACAGCGGGTACGGGGAAACATTCAGTACTTC,CASRKGQRVRGNIQYF
TRBD1,TRBJ1-1,TRBV7-9,-,TGTGCCAGCAGCCTTCAGACAGGGGTGGGCACTGAAGCTTTCTTT,CASSLQTGVGTEAFF
TRBD1,TRBJ1-1,TRBV6-5,-,TGTGCCAGCAGTTTAGACAGGGTTCGGTCTGAAGCTTTCTTT,CASSLDRVRSEAFF
-,TRBJ1-1,TRBV20-1,-,TGCAGTGCTAGTTCAGGACTGGACACTGAAGCTTTCTTT,CSASSGLDTEAFF
-,TRBJ1-4,TRBV12-5,-,TGTGCTAGTGGTGTCTACAGGGATACGGGGGAAAAACTGTTTTTT,CASGVYRDTGEKLFF
TRBD1,TRBJ1-6,TRBV4-1,once,TGCGCCAGCAGCCAAGATATAACAGGGGGGTATTCACCCCTCCACTTT,CASSQDITGGYSPLHF
-,TRBJ1-6,TRBV6-5,-,TGTGCCAGCTCCGATTCACCCCTCCACTTT,CASSDSPLHF
-,TRBJ1-2,TRBV30,-,TGTGCCTGGACTGGACAGTATGGCTACACCTTC,CAWTGQYGYTF
-,TRBJ2-2,TRBV4-3,-,TGCGCCAGCAGCCAAGAACTCTGGGAACAGGGGAACACCGGGGAGCTGTTTTTT,CASSQELWEQGNTGELFF
-,TRBJ1-2,TRBV28,-,TGTGCCAGCAGTTTGACAGGACCTACTAACTATGGCTACACCTTC,CASSLTGPTNYGYTF
-,TRBJ1-2,TRBV28,-,TGTGCCACCTTTCGGAGGACTAACTATGGCTACACCTTC,CATFRRTNYGYTF
TRBD2,TRBJ2-1,TRBV27,-,TGTGCCAGCAGTTTAAACAGGGACAAGCGGGAGAAAGTCAATGAGCAGTTCTTC,CASSLNRDKREKVNEQFF